These 27 T cell receptor beta chains were sequenced from one sample in a study of control samples from healthy donors and cancer patients. Sequencing was performed with immunoSEQ multiplex PCR; in TCRdb, only in-frame clones are kept and a portion is missing. Among about 28,000 clones, roughly 85% were seen once, and the ten largest hold less than 25%. The sample consisted of PBMCs. The receptor source for this set is a man in his fifties or sixties with head and neck cancer.

This clone was counted a few times. The J gene is TRBJ1-5, the V gene TRBV7-3, with D unresolved. V was shortened by 5 bases and J by 7 bases, with 12 bases between the two germline ends. Germline CDR1 SGHTA, CDR2 FQGTGA. The length of the CDR3 is 13 residues. The CDR3 here is CASSRGPTQPQHF. The DNA of the CDR3 is TGTGCCAGCAGCCGAGGACCCACGCAGCCCCAGCATTTT.

The chain joins TRBV7-8 to TRBJ1-2; no definite D call. Germline CDR1 is SGHVS and CDR2 is FQNEAQ. The CDR3 covers 14 residues. Trimming left V 3 bases short and J 0 bases short, with 8 bases between. In DNA form, the CDR3 reads TGTGCCAGCAGCTTTAGAGGAGCTAACTATGGCTACACCTTC. This encodes CASSFRGANYGYTF.

This sequence joins TRBV7-9 and TRBJ1-5, with 8 bases fitting TRBD1. J lost 3 bases, V lost 5 bases, and 6 bases had no gene match. Germline V gene data show CDR1 as SEHNR and CDR2 as FQNEAQ (reference sequence). CDR3 size: 15 residues. Here the CDR3 reads CASSATGGPNQPQHF. The CDR3 nucleotides read TGTGCCAGCAGCGCCACAGGGGGACCCAATCAGCCCCAGCATTTT.

The chain combines TRBV5-6 with TRBJ2-7, with TRBD1 matching 8 bases. The germline gives CDR1 SGHDT, CDR2 YYEEEE. Losses at the gene ends were 4 bases for V and 0 bases for J; bases not matched to a gene: 9. The CDR3 is 16 residues long. The CDR3 loop reads CASSRGPTGDSYEQYF. CDR3 in DNA: TGTGCCAGCAGCAGGGGGCCGACAGGGGACTCCTACGAGCAGTACTTC.

This clone appeared once. The chain couples TRBV6-5 to TRBJ2-1; 8 bases are shared with TRBD2. Trimming at V came to 0 bases and at J to 3 bases, leaving 4 bases not matched to a gene. Germline CDR1 is MNHEY and CDR2 is SVGAGI. CDR3 length equals 16 residues. CDR3 sequence (DNA): TGTGCCAGCAGTTACTCGGGGACTAGACTCTACAATGAGCAGTTCTTC. Encoded protein: CASSYSGTRLYNEQFF.

V gene TRBV28 combines with J gene TRBJ2-2, with 7 bases fitting TRBD2. CDR3 length equals 13 residues. Trimming removed 5 bases from V and 6 bases from J; junction bases left unmatched: 3. The V gene's germline CDR1 is MDHEN and CDR2 SYDVKM. CDR3 coding DNA: TGTGCCAGCAGTCGGACTAGTGCCGGGGAGCTGTTTTTT. Translated: CASSRTSAGELFF.

This rearrangement joins TRBV9 to TRBJ1-2, with TRBD1 matching 8 bases. This CDR3 is built from 15 residues. The V gene's germline CDR1 is SGDLS and CDR2 YYNGEE. The junction had 3 bases not matched to a gene; V was cut back by 2 bases and J by 0 bases. The CDR3 nucleotides read TGTGCCAGCAGCGTCCTGGACAGGGCTAACTATGGCTACACCTTC. Its protein is CASSVLDRANYGYTF.

The V call is TRBV27, the J call TRBJ1-2; the D gene is possibly TRBD1 (6 bases). V dropped 6 bases and J dropped 5 bases, with 13 bases sitting between them. CDR3 size: 13 residues. Germline V gives CDR1 MNHEY, CDR2 SMNVEV (reference sequence). CDR3 amino acids: CASSTGILYGYTF. DNA of the CDR3: TGTGCCAGCAGCACAGGGATACTTTATGGCTACACCTTC.

For this clone: A read error may produce the germline difference seen at one junction end. The chain employs TRBV11-2 and TRBJ2-2; 9 bases align to TRBD2. CDR1 and CDR2 from the germline V gene are SGHAT and FQNNGV. The CDR3 is made up of 15 amino acids. The CDR3 DNA follows: TGTGCCAGCATCGCTAGCGGGACGAACACCGGGAAGCTGTTTTTT. It yields the protein CASIASGTNTGKLFF. The whole variable domain, remainder taken from reference TRBV11-2 and TRBJ2-2, is EAGVAQSPRYKIIEKRQSVAFWCNPISGHATLYWYQQILGQGPKLLIQFQNNGVVDDSQLPKDRFSAERLKGVDSTLKIQPAKLEDSAVYLCASIASGTNTGKLFFGEGSRLTVL.

The chain has TRBV5-4 and TRBJ2-2; weak D call: TRBD2 (6 bases). Germline V CDR1 and CDR2: SGHNT, YYREEE (reference sequence). V lost 10 bases to trimming and J lost 7 bases, with 14 bases between them. This CDR3 is built from 12 residues. This chain's CDR3 is CAGGLPFGELFF. The CDR3 nucleotides read TGTGCCGGGGGACTCCCATTCGGGGAGCTGTTTTTT. Filled out from reference TRBV5-4 and TRBJ2-2, the complete variable domain reads ETGVTQSPTHLIKTRGQQVTLRCSSQSGHNTVSWYQQALGQGPQFIFQYYREEENGRGNFPPRFSGLQFPNYSSELNVNALELDDSALYLCAGGLPFGELFFGEGSRLTVL.

This chain connects TRBV5-1 to TRBJ1-1; the D gene is possibly TRBD1 (5 bases). Germline CDR1 SGHRS, CDR2 YFSETQ. The CDR3 sequence is 13 residues long. Trimming took 5 bases from V and 3 from J, leaving 11 bases between them. This chain's CDR3 is CASRTDRDTEAFF. The CDR3 DNA reads TGCGCCAGCAGAACCGACAGAGACACTGAAGCTTTCTTT. The whole variable domain, remainder taken from reference TRBV5-1 and TRBJ1-1, is KAGVTQTPRYLIKTRGQQVTLSCSPISGHRSVSWYQQTPGQGLQFLFEYFSETQRNKGNFPGRFSGRQFSNSRSEMNVSTLELGDSALYLCASRTDRDTEAFFGQGTRLTVV.

Comment on this clone: A junction boundary mismatches the germline segment, possibly from a read error. The chain recombines TRBV7-7 with TRBJ2-7; weak D call: TRBD2 (6 bases). The germline V gene has CDR1 SSHAT and CDR2 FNYEAQ (reference sequence). The CDR3 loop spans 13 amino acids. CDR3 coding DNA: TGTGCTAGCAGCTTAGCGGACTCCTACGAGCAGTACTTC. It codes for CASSLADSYEQYF.

The genes are TRBV9 and TRBJ1-1; D call uncertain. This CDR3 spans 14 amino acids. V lost 0 bases to trimming and J lost 0 bases, with 6 bases between them. Germline CDR1 and CDR2: SGDLS and YYNGEE. CDR3 coding DNA: TGTGCCAGCAGCGTAGCCGACGTGAACACTGAAGCTTTCTTT. Amino acid sequence: CASSVADVNTEAFF.

The chain employs TRBV7-9 and TRBJ1-1; no firm D call. There are 14 residues in the CDR3. V lost 2 bases to trimming and J lost 1 base, with 8 bases between them. Germline CDR1 is SEHNR and CDR2 is FQNEAQ (reference sequence). The CDR3 reads CASSLRVQNTEAFF. In DNA form, the CDR3 reads TGTGCCAGCAGCTTAAGGGTACAGAACACTGAAGCTTTCTTT.

The rearrangement links TRBV6-1 to TRBJ2-5; 12 bases match TRBD2. Germline V gene sequence: CDR1 MNHNS, CDR2 SASEGT. V lost 1 base and J lost 5; bases outside the gene matches: 2. CDR3 size: 15 residues. CDR3 in amino acids: CASSEGLAGAETQYF. The CDR3 DNA reads as TGTGCCAGCAGTGAAGGACTAGCGGGAGCTGAGACCCAGTACTTC.

This clone was recorded a few times. The chain is built from TRBV5-1 and TRBJ2-1, with 10 bases that match TRBD2. After removal of 0 bases from V and 2 bases from J, the junction contained 8 bases not matched to a gene. Germline CDR1 is SGHRS and CDR2 is YFSETQ. The CDR3 consists of 18 residues. CDR3 sequence (DNA): TGCGCCAGCAGCTTGGTGGCTAGCGGGAGACCCCCCTACAATGAGCAGTTCTTC. Translation: CASSLVASGRPPYNEQFF. Full variable domain (remainder filled in from reference TRBV5-1 and TRBJ2-1): KAGVTQTPRYLIKTRGQQVTLSCSPISGHRSVSWYQQTPGQGLQFLFEYFSETQRNKGNFPGRFSGRQFSNSRSEMNVSTLELGDSALYLCASSLVASGRPPYNEQFFGPGTRLTVL.

The chain uses TRBV29-1 and TRBJ2-7, with D uncertain. CDR1 and CDR2 from the germline V gene are SQVTM and ANQGSEA. The CDR3 loop spans 12 amino acids. Trimming took off 4 bases at V and 0 bases at J, with 7 bases between the two ends. CDR3 DNA sequence: TGCAGCGTTGCCAGTCCCTCCTACGAGCAGTACTTC. It encodes CSVASPSYEQYF.

V is TRBV12-3 or TRBV12-4 and J is TRBJ2-7; possibly TRBD1 for D (5 bases). The CDR3 length is 13 residues. V was trimmed by 6 bases and J by 0 bases, leaving 9 bases between them. The CDR3 DNA follows: TGTGCCAGCAGGGGGCGCTCCTCCTACGAGCAGTACTTC. Protein: CASRGRSSYEQYF.

The chain couples TRBV18 to TRBJ2-1, with D possibly TRBD1 on 6 matching bases. The CDR3 consists of 16 residues. The germline gives CDR1 KGHSH, CDR2 LQKENI. The germline V and J ends were trimmed by 3 bases and 4 bases, with 16 bases remaining between them. CDR3 region: CASSPYPVQGYNEQFF. CDR3 DNA sequence: TGTGCCAGCTCACCCTACCCAGTACAGGGTTACAATGAGCAGTTCTTC.

This chain uses TRBV4-1 with TRBJ2-1; D might be TRBD1 (6 bases). Germline CDR1 reads MGHRA; CDR2 reads YSYEKL. CDR3 length equals 16 residues. Trimming took 1 base from V and 3 from J, leaving 13 bases between them. The CDR3 here is CASSQVQGTGYNEQFF. CDR3 DNA: TGCGCCAGCAGCCAAGTACAGGGCACCGGCTACAATGAGCAGTTCTTC.

This rearrangement joins TRBV12-3 or TRBV12-4 to TRBJ2-5; TRBD2 is a possible D gene (6 bases). V was clipped by 5 bases and J by 2 bases, with 9 bases between them. The length of the CDR3 is 13 residues. CDR3 coding DNA: TGTGCCAGCAGTGTGCGGGAACAAGAGACCCAGTACTTC. It translates to CASSVREQETQYF.

This clone was counted a single time. The V gene is TRBV2, the J gene TRBJ2-3; no firm D call. Germline V gene sequence: CDR1 SNHLY, CDR2 FYNNEI. The germline V and J ends were trimmed by 11 bases and 1 base, with 13 bases remaining between them. The CDR3 runs to 13 residues. CDR3 sequence reads: CAGLILRTDTQYF. The CDR3 coding sequence is TGTGCCGGGCTGATTCTGCGCACAGATACGCAGTATTTT. Based on the CDR3 plus reference TRBV2 and TRBJ2-3, the full variable domain is EPEVTQTPSHQVTQMGQEVILRCVPISNHLYFYWYRQILGQKVEFLVSFYNNEISEKSEIFDDQFSVERPDGSNFTLKIRSTKLEDSAMYFCAGLILRTDTQYFGPGTRLTVL.

This chain links TRBV27 with TRBJ2-1, with D possibly being TRBD1 (6 bases). CDR1 and CDR2 (germline): MNHEY, SMNVEV (reference sequence). The CDR3 loop spans 15 amino acids. Trimming pared 5 bases from V and 0 bases from J, leaving 11 bases between. The CDR3 DNA reads TGTGCCAGCAGTCGCGGACAGAGCTCCTACAATGAGCAGTTCTTC. It yields the protein CASSRGQSSYNEQFF.

CDR3 sequence (DNA): TGTGCCAGCAGCCAAGATTTCCCAGGCGGCTACACCTTC. Its translation: CASSQDFPGGYTF. The V call is TRBV4-2, the J call TRBJ1-2; D remains ambiguous. Germline V gene sequence: CDR1 LGHNA, CDR2 YNFKEQ. Trimming removed 0 bases at V and 8 bases at J, with 10 bases between. CDR3 length: 13 residues.

The chain recombines TRBV30 with TRBJ2-6; TRBD1 might be the D (6 bases). V lost 3 bases to trimming and J lost 0 bases, with 12 bases between them. Germline-derived CDR1 and CDR2 are GTSNPN and SVGIG (reference sequence). The CDR3 consists of 16 residues. CDR3 residues: CAWSPGAFSGANVLTF. CDR3 bases: TGTGCCTGGAGCCCAGGGGCTTTCTCTGGGGCCAACGTCCTGACTTTC.

This clone has a single count. This sequence joins TRBV5-1 and TRBJ2-1, with D perhaps assigned TRBD1 or TRBD2 (5 bases each). This CDR3 spans 15 amino acids. V was cut by 2 bases and J by 6 bases, with 15 bases left in between. CDR1 and CDR2 (germline): SGHRS, YFSETQ. The CDR3 coding sequence is TGCGCCAGCAGCTTCCCCGGGGCTGGTAGCAATGAGCAGTTCTTC. It encodes CASSFPGAGSNEQFF.

The chain combines TRBV3-1 (or the pseudogene TRBV3-2) with TRBJ1-6, with 10 bases matching TRBD1. The germline V gene has CDR1 LGHDT and CDR2 YNNKEL (reference sequence). The ends lost 2 bases at V and 10 bases at J; junction bases unmatched: 5. The CDR3 has 15 residues. CDR3 DNA: TGTGCCAGCAGCCAACTAGGGACAGGGGAATCACCCCTCCACTTT. Protein product: CASSQLGTGESPLHF.